There are a few counts of the clone carrying this T cell receptor (beta chain). Its specificity is not known. The CDR3 has 14 residues. The germline V gene encodes CDR1 LNHDA and CDR2 SQIVND (reference sequence). Trimming pared 6 bases from V and 1 base from J, leaving 12 bases between. This entry is derived from a study of shared clonotypes between healthy human individuals. Study-wide points: A limitation of the genetic and exposure-history diversity represented arose from few donors. Rarefaction curves obtained for sorted subsets showed sequencing incomplete despite large depth.

The run depth of the assay was deep. Profiled with immunoSEQ multiplex PCR; TCRdb holds only in-frame clones, not every one. The sample has millions of clones; 85% to 95% are singletons. The chain joins TRBV19 to TRBJ1-1; a possible D gene is TRBD1 (5 bases). The receptor was derived from a man younger than 35 in good health. Some clones in this sample may be carry-over from other donors' samples. The sample was naive CD4+ T cells from PBMCs. The subset was: CD45RA+ positively selected. The CDR3 DNA is TGTGCCAGTAGGGCCGGGGCCCCGAACACTGAAGCTTTCTTT. Residues: CASRAGAPNTEAFF.